This TCR beta chain was retrieved from a study of cytomegalovirus exposure and HLA in healthy donors. Remarks on this clone: The antigen remains undetermined.

The study, taken as a whole, reports: An analysis done earlier found most TCR beta V segments productive about 90% or about 30% of the time.

Researchers ran the PCR with 60 Vbeta and 13 Jbeta primers. Sequencing used immunoSEQ multiplex PCR; TCRdb keeps in-frame clones, though not all of them. The sample lists 150,000 to 200,000 clones; 60% to 85% were seen once. This receptor was obtained from a male donor in good health and CMV-seronegative. Material for sequencing was PBMCs.

The CDR3 region has the DNA TGTGCCAGCAGTTTGTCTAGCGGGAGAATGGGGGAGCTGTTTTTT. Translation: CASSLSSGRMGELFF. This chain joins TRBV6-5 and TRBJ2-2; 10 bases are shared with TRBD2. The germline V gene encodes CDR1 MNHEY and CDR2 SVGAGI. The V and J ends lost 4 bases and 8 bases, in that order; junction bases with no gene match: 7. The CDR3 spans 15 residues.